This TCR beta chain was profiled in a study of blood T cell repertoires in COVID-19. Turning to the study itself: Some COVID-19 samples were acute and others convalescent; all came from the United States, Italy and Spain.

This clone was seen only a few times. The CDR3 length is 12 residues. V was pared by 7 bases and J by 4 bases, with 8 bases between. Germline-derived CDR1 and CDR2 are MNHEY and SVGAGI. Per the original methods: Counts of nucleated cells, estimated from reference gene primer amplification, were obtained. Clones were read by immunoSEQ multiplex PCR, and TCRdb kept only the in-frame ones, dropping some. The D gene and trimming were derived from the DNA, and the V and J assignments and clone size from that table. The sample records some 150,000 clones, about four fifths being singletons. This clonotype was sampled from a human donor in a cohort sampled during active COVID-19. Sequencing used peripheral blood. This sequence joins TRBV6-5 and TRBJ1-5; D not certain. In DNA form, the CDR3 reads TGTGCCAGCACTCAGGAAAATCAGCCCCAGCATTTT. Translation: CASTQENQPQHF.